Following are 9 T cell receptor beta chains from one sample sequenced in a study of blood T cell repertoires in COVID-19. Data came from immunoSEQ multiplex PCR; TCRdb stores just in-frame clones and leaves some out. The sample yields approximately 390,000 clones, roughly 90% seen once. Sequenced material: peripheral blood. Receptors originate from a man aged 18 to 30 with active or convalescent COVID-19.

This clone appeared a single time. CDR3 region: CASSGQGRYTEAFF. DNA for the CDR3: TGTGCCAGCAGTGGACAGGGGCGGTACACTGAAGCTTTCTTT. The chain has TRBV2 and TRBJ1-1; the match to TRBD1 covers 8 bases. This CDR3 has 14 amino acids. V shed 4 bases and J 3 bases; nucleotides not matched to a gene: 4. Germline CDR1 SNHLY, CDR2 FYNNEI.

The chain links TRBV28 to TRBJ2-3; TRBD2 is a possible D gene (5 bases). V dropped 7 bases and J dropped 2 bases, with 10 bases sitting between them. This CDR3 is built from 13 residues. CDR1 and CDR2 (germline): MDHEN, SYDVKM. The DNA for the CDR3 is TGTGCCAGCATGGAACGGGACACAGATACGCAGTATTTT. This gives the protein CASMERDTDTQYF.

This chain joins TRBV9 and TRBJ1-2, with TRBD1 matching over 10 bases. The CDR3 loop spans 15 amino acids. Germline loops: CDR1 SGDLS, CDR2 YYNGEE. Trimming cost V 3 bases and J 4 bases; bases outside gene matches: 6. The DNA of the CDR3 is TGTGCCAGCAGCGCCCTGGGACAGGGGATCTATGGCTACACCTTC. This sequence encodes CASSALGQGIYGYTF.

V and J are TRBV5-5 and TRBJ1-6; weak D call: TRBD1 (5 bases). Germline V gene sequence: CDR1 SGHKS, CDR2 YYEKEE (reference sequence). The CDR3 covers 15 residues. Trimming stripped 5 bases from V and 10 bases from J, with 19 bases between. The CDR3 DNA reads as TGTGCCAGCAGTTTTCGGACGGGGGAGAGCTCACCCCTCCACTTT. It yields the protein CASSFRTGESSPLHF.

V is TRBV5-4 and J is TRBJ2-3; 8 bases match TRBD2. This CDR3 contains 15 residues. Germline V gene data show CDR1 as SGHNT and CDR2 as YYREEE (reference sequence). The ends lost 3 bases at V and 0 bases at J; junction bases unmatched: 3. The CDR3 here is CASSSIAGSTDTQYF. CDR3 DNA sequence: TGTGCCAGCAGCTCGATAGCGGGAAGCACAGATACGCAGTATTTT.

The chain recombines TRBV11-2 with TRBJ2-3; D might be TRBD2 (6 bases). The V end was cut by 2 bases, the J end by 4 bases, with 16 bases between. The V gene's germline CDR1 is SGHAT and CDR2 FQNNGV. This CDR3 contains 16 residues. The DNA for the CDR3 is TGTGCCAGCAGCTTACGGTCTTCGGGGGTGGCAGATACGCAGTATTTT. This codes for CASSLRSSGVADTQYF.

This chain connects TRBV28 to TRBJ2-2; 8 bases align to TRBD2. Germline V gives CDR1 MDHEN, CDR2 SYDVKM. V shed 2 bases and J 0 bases; nucleotides not matched to a gene: 5. The CDR3 extends over 17 amino acids. Here the CDR3 reads CASSLRSGGPNTGELFF. The DNA for the CDR3 is TGTGCCAGCAGTTTAAGGAGCGGGGGCCCGAACACCGGGGAGCTGTTTTTT.

This chain uses TRBV3-1 (or the pseudogene TRBV3-2) with TRBJ1-3; D ambiguous. The length of the CDR3 is 16 residues. The V gene lost 1 base and the J gene lost 0 bases, with 10 bases spanning the gap. CDR1 and CDR2 (germline): LGHDT, YNNKEL (reference sequence). CDR3 sequence: CASSQGSGPSGNTIYF. CDR3 DNA: TGTGCCAGCAGCCAAGGCTCAGGCCCCTCTGGAAACACCATATATTTT.

CDR3 residues: CASSQPSGYNGYTF. The CDR3 DNA sequence: TGTGCCAGCAGCCAACCTTCAGGGTACAATGGCTACACCTTC. The chain is built from TRBV3-1 (or the pseudogene TRBV3-2) and TRBJ1-2; tentative D call: TRBD1 (5 bases). The CDR3 totals 14 residues. The germline gives CDR1 LGHDT, CDR2 YNNKEL (reference sequence). Trimming left V 2 bases short and J 6 bases short, with 13 bases between.